A selection of T cell receptor beta chains follows, all from one sample in a study of blood T cell repertoires in COVID-19. TCRdb keeps only in-frame clones here, not all; method: immunoSEQ multiplex PCR. The sample shows over 250,000 clones, 80% to 90% of them seen only once. Sequencing used PBMCs or T cells enriched from blood (not recorded which). The source of these receptors is a woman in her late teens or twenties who had recovered from COVID-19. CDR3s include the opening cysteine and the closing phenylalanine or tryptophan.

V: TRBV11-1
CDR3: CASSLPRKGYEQYF

V: TRBV18
CDR3: CASSPILTGMSYGYTF

V: TRBV7-2
CDR3: CASKGLASYEQYF

V: TRBV6-4
CDR3: CASSETLRSTIYF

V: TRBV10-2
CDR3: CASSRGELSGELFF

V: TRBV6-5
CDR3: CASSYSNRVDGYTF

V: TRBV19
CDR3: CASSIRGGGWTEAFF

V: TRBV28
CDR3: CASSSGGGKLFF

V: TRBV6-6
CDR3: CASSYGQRSNQPQHF

V: TRBV7-7
CDR3: CASSPTGTRDQGTDTQYF

V: TRBV7-2
CDR3: CASSLYSDAGNTIYF

V: TRBV7-2
CDR3: CASSLGNLDTSNQPQHF

V: TRBV19
CDR3: CASSIEGRLAGNTGELFF

V: TRBV7-9
CDR3: CASTPQFF

V: TRBV7-3
CDR3: CASSLRGGSYEQYF

V: TRBV6-2/TRBV6-3
CDR3: CASSPSTGGWTEAFF

V: TRBV15
CDR3: CATSREDSPSYGYTF

V: TRBV14
CDR3: CASSQDGRTELGGSTNEKLFF

V: TRBV9
CDR3: CASSGEGGGTPNTGELFF